Below are 30 T cell receptor beta chains sequenced from a single sample in a study of T cells in Graves' hyperthyroidism and ophthalmopathy. TCR beta CDR3 region amplification was performed from RNA transcripts. First-round RT-PCR of the TCR CDR3 relied on the HTBI primer set. Using its own MiXCR run on the multiplex PCR reads, TCRdb lists one record per CDR3 protein. The profile shows around 700,000 distinct CDR3 sequences, around 19% of them singletons. The sample taken for sequencing was blood. The receptor source for this set is a woman aged 50 to 65 with Graves' hyperthyroidism that later progressed to Graves' ophthalmopathy.

This clonotype was seen many times. The rearrangement joins TRBV6-2 or TRBV6-3 to TRBJ1-2, with 8 bases fitting TRBD1. Germline CDR1 reads MNHEY; CDR2 reads SVGEGT. V trimming: 2 bases; J trimming: 4 bases; junction bases outside the gene matches: 6. The CDR3 spans 15 residues. CDR3 nucleotide sequence: TGTGCCAGCAGTTACGGGGACAGGCCGTTCTATGGCTACACCTTC. It translates to CASSYGDRPFYGYTF.

In its sample, this clonotype was seen a few times. CDR3 DNA: TGTGCCAGCAGTACCCTGGGCAGGGGGGACTACAATGAGCAGTTCTTC. Protein: CASSTLGRGDYNEQFF. V and J are TRBV6-2 or TRBV6-3 and TRBJ2-1, with a possible D match to TRBD1 (7 bases). CDR3 length: 16 amino acids. V shed 5 bases and J shed 3 bases, with 17 bases lying between them. Germline lookup yields CDR1 MNHEY and CDR2 SVGEGT.

The chain uses TRBV4-2 and TRBJ2-5, with 15 positions matching TRBD2. The CDR3 runs 17 residues. Germline CDR1 reads LGHNA; CDR2 reads YNFKEQ. Trimming at V came to 4 bases and at J to 3 bases, leaving 6 bases not matched to a gene. In DNA form, the CDR3 reads TGTGCCAGCAGCCGAGGGACTAGCGGGGGGACCGAAGAGACCCAGTACTTC. Its translation is CASSRGTSGGTEETQYF.

The chain uses TRBV12-3 or TRBV12-4 and TRBJ2-3; D unclear. CDR3 length equals 16 residues. Between the trimmed V and J ends, which lost 6 bases and 0 bases, there was a span of 16 bases. The CDR3: CASSLLGRASTDTQYF. DNA for the CDR3: TGTGCCAGCAGCCTGCTGGGTCGGGCTAGCACAGATACGCAGTATTTT.

Ten or more counts support this clonotype. This chain uses TRBV7-6 with TRBJ2-3; 7 bases match TRBD2. The CDR3 totals 14 residues. From germline, CDR1 is SGHVS and CDR2 FNYEAQ. V lost 0 bases to trimming and J lost 5 bases; unmatched junction nucleotides: 2. CDR3 nucleotide sequence: TGTGCCAGCAGCTTAGCGGGGGGGGAAGATACGCAGTATTTT. It yields the protein CASSLAGGEDTQYF.

This clonotype was picked up many times. The chain uses TRBV10-1 and TRBJ1-4; D call uncertain. The CDR3 sequence is 15 residues long. Between the trimmed V and J ends, which lost 0 bases and 8 bases, there was a span of 13 bases. The V gene's germline CDR1 is WNHNN and CDR2 SYGVQD (reference sequence). CDR3 in DNA: TGCGCCAGCAGTGAGTCCCTGGCCGGAGGGGAAAAACTGTTTTTT. Amino acids: CASSESLAGGEKLFF.

In its sample, this clonotype was seen many times. The chain links TRBV20-1 to TRBJ2-7, with a possible D match to TRBD2 (6 bases). Trimming removed 1 base at V and 6 bases at J, with 19 bases between. CDR1 is DFQATT and CDR2 is SNEGSKA in the germline V gene (reference sequence). This CDR3 comprises 15 residues. CDR3 in DNA: TGCAGTGCTAGAGTAGGGGAGGCCCGCACCTCCGAGCAGTACTTC. Residues: CSARVGEARTSEQYF.

This clonotype has at least ten counts. The rearrangement joins TRBV20-1 to TRBJ2-7, with 10 bases lining up with TRBD1. The CDR3 runs 13 residues. Germline lookup yields CDR1 DFQATT and CDR2 SNEGSKA (reference sequence). The CDR3 spells CSHPGQGTYEQYF. The CDR3 DNA reads as TGCAGCCACCCGGGACAGGGGACCTACGAGCAGTACTTC.

This clonotype was seen ten or more times. The rearrangement uses TRBV2 and TRBJ2-6; D uncertain. CDR3 length: 15 amino acids. The V and J ends lost 2 bases and 0 bases respectively, with 5 bases between them. The germline CDR1 and CDR2 sequences are SNHLY and FYNNEI. As DNA, the CDR3 is TGTGCCAGCAGTGAAACTCCCTCTGGGGCCAACGTCCTGACTTTC. As protein: CASSETPSGANVLTF.

This clonotype was recorded at least ten times. The rearrangement links TRBV3-1 to TRBJ2-4, with TRBD2 matching over 10 bases. Germline V gives CDR1 LGHDT, CDR2 YNNKEL (reference sequence). This CDR3 is 14 amino acids long. The J segment lost 6 bases and the V segment lost 5 bases, leaving 4 bases of the junction unmatched. CDR3 coding DNA: TGTGCCAGCAGCTTCGGACTAGCGGTAAACATTCAGTACTTC. It yields the protein CASSFGLAVNIQYF.

The CDR3 here is CASSAWQGLSGANVLTF. CDR3 nucleotide sequence: TGTGCCAGCAGCGCATGGCAGGGCCTGTCTGGGGCCAACGTCCTGACTTTC. The rearrangement links TRBV11-2 to TRBJ2-6, with TRBD1 as a possible D gene (5 bases). From germline, CDR1 is SGHAT and CDR2 FQNNGV. V lost 5 bases to trimming and J lost 1 base, with 15 bases between them. The CDR3 totals 17 residues.

The sample holds a few counts of this clonotype. J is TRBJ1-6 and V is TRBV7-9, with D perhaps matching TRBD1 (6 bases). CDR1 SEHNR and CDR2 FQNEAQ come from the germline V gene (reference sequence). The CDR3 has 16 amino acids. Trimming left V 5 bases short and J 7 bases short, with 18 bases between. The CDR3 region is CASSGQSGGRNSPLHF. The DNA of the CDR3 is TGTGCCAGCAGCGGACAAAGTGGGGGCAGGAATTCACCCCTCCACTTT.

Many counts were recorded for this clonotype. This rearrangement joins TRBV7-9 to TRBJ2-1; no reliable D call. CDR1 and CDR2 (germline): SEHNR, FQNEAQ (reference sequence). Trimming took off 5 bases at V and 6 bases at J, with 17 bases between the two ends. There are 15 residues in the CDR3. CDR3 amino acids: CASSPHLELSNEQFF. The CDR3 DNA reads as TGTGCCAGCAGCCCCCACCTAGAGCTGAGCAATGAGCAGTTCTTC. Filled out from reference TRBV7-9 and TRBJ2-1, the complete variable domain reads DTGVSQNPRHKITKRGQNVTFRCDPISEHNRLYWYRQTLGQGPEFLTYFQNEAQLEKSRLLSDRFSAERPKGSFSTLEIQRTEQGDSAMYLCASSPHLELSNEQFFGPGTRLTVL.

In its sample, this clonotype was seen many times. This chain uses TRBV30 with TRBJ1-2; D gene uncertain. Germline CDR1 is GTSNPN and CDR2 is SVGIG (reference sequence). This CDR3 has 14 amino acids. V gave up 0 bases and J gave up 8 bases, with 16 bases separating them. CDR3 nucleotide sequence: TGTGCCTGGAGTGTAGGGCCCCACCGTAGGGGCTACACCTTC. Translating it yields CAWSVGPHRRGYTF.

The CDR3 loop is CASSLATGMGYEQYF. The CDR3 region has the DNA TGTGCCAGCAGTTTGGCGACAGGGATGGGATACGAGCAGTACTTC. This sequence joins TRBV27 and TRBJ2-7, with TRBD1 matching over 7 bases. From germline, CDR1 is MNHEY and CDR2 SMNVEV (reference sequence). V lost 3 bases, J lost 4 bases, and 9 bases stayed unmatched. The CDR3 totals 15 residues.

This clonotype has at least ten counts. This chain connects TRBV6-1 to TRBJ2-5, with D tentatively TRBD1 or TRBD2 (5 bases each). This CDR3 region has 15 residues. Germline V gene sequence: CDR1 MNHNS, CDR2 SASEGT. Trimming took 3 bases from V and 5 from J, leaving 16 bases between them. The CDR3 nucleotides read TGTGCCAGCAGTGATCAGGGAGAGATTGTTGAGACCCAGTACTTC. It yields the protein CASSDQGEIVETQYF.

This clonotype was found many times. V usage is TRBV20-1 and J usage is TRBJ2-5; 8 bases agree with TRBD2. The CDR3 spans 13 residues. The trim removed 6 bases at V and 7 bases at J, leaving 10 bases unmatched. The germline V gene has CDR1 DFQATT and CDR2 SNEGSKA (reference sequence). The CDR3 DNA sequence: TGCAGTGCCTACCTCGGGCGGGGGGCGACCCAGTACTTC. It codes for CSAYLGRGATQYF.

Comment on this clonotype: One end of the junction varies from germline; a read error may be responsible. The V call is TRBV12-3 or TRBV12-4, the J call TRBJ2-5; D gene uncertain. CDR3 length equals 14 residues. Here the CDR3 DNA reads TGTGCCAGCAGTCTTTTGGTCGGCCAAGAGACCGAGTACTTC. It codes for CASSLLVGQETEYF.

This clonotype was detected many times. The V and J genes are TRBV10-2 and TRBJ2-1; 15 bases are shared with TRBD2. The germline CDR1 and CDR2 sequences are WSHSY and SAAADI. Germline trimming cut 6 bases from V and 8 bases from J; bases unmatched to any gene: 11. The CDR3 is 17 amino acids. The CDR3 coding sequence is TGCGCCAGCAGCGAAACGGGGGGACTAGCGGGGGGAGATGAGCAGTTCTTC. Its translation is CASSETGGLAGGDEQFF.

This clonotype appeared a few times. V usage is TRBV5-6 and J usage is TRBJ2-1, with 12 bases lining up with TRBD2. The CDR3 totals 18 residues. With V trimmed by 0 bases and J by 0 bases, 4 bases remained unmatched. From germline, CDR1 is SGHDT and CDR2 YYEEEE. The CDR3 loop is CASSLALAGGLSYNEQFF. Here the CDR3 DNA reads TGTGCCAGCAGCTTGGCCCTAGCGGGGGGGCTCTCCTACAATGAGCAGTTCTTC.

This clonotype came up many times. This chain joins TRBV11-3 and TRBJ2-1; TRBD2 aligns across 7 bases. The length of the CDR3 is 15 residues. Germline V gene data show CDR1 as SGHNT and CDR2 as YENEEA. J gave up 2 bases and V 3 bases, and 4 bases lay outside the gene matches. This CDR3 reads CASSLGGVPYNEQFF. CDR3 nucleotide sequence: TGTGCCAGCAGCTTGGGGGGGGTTCCCTACAATGAGCAGTTCTTC.

This clonotype has at least ten counts. The chain uses TRBV7-8 and TRBJ2-1; no firm D call. The CDR3 is 13 residues long. Germline CDR1 is SGHVS and CDR2 is FQNEAQ. Trimming cost V 0 bases and J 6 bases, with 6 bases left between them. CDR3 sequence reads: CASSLAWGNEQFF. The CDR3 region has the DNA TGTGCCAGCAGCTTAGCCTGGGGCAATGAGCAGTTCTTC.

This clonotype was seen repeatedly, ten times or more. The genes are TRBV12-3 or TRBV12-4 and TRBJ1-4; a possible D gene is TRBD1 (6 bases). The CDR3 runs 15 residues. V lost 3 bases and J lost 7, with 15 bases in between. The CDR3: CASSLSQGRSEKLFF. The CDR3 DNA sequence: TGTGCCAGCAGTTTGTCCCAGGGGCGGAGTGAAAAACTGTTTTTT.

The rearrangement joins TRBV6-1 to TRBJ2-7, with D tentatively TRBD2 (5 bases). Germline values: CDR1 MNHNS, CDR2 SASEGT. The CDR3 runs to 14 residues. V was shortened by 4 bases and J by 3 bases, with 13 bases between the two germline ends. CDR3: CASSAELGLYEQYF. CDR3 in DNA: TGTGCCAGCAGTGCCGAATTAGGACTCTACGAGCAGTACTTC.

The sample holds a few counts of this clonotype. The rearrangement uses TRBV7-3 and TRBJ2-1, with TRBD2 matching 8 bases. CDR1 SGHTA and CDR2 FQGTGA come from the germline V gene. There are 14 residues in the CDR3. Germline trimming cut 5 bases from V and 14 bases from J; bases unmatched to any gene: 14. The CDR3 loop is CASSPQGRTGGKFF. The CDR3 DNA reads TGTGCCAGCAGCCCCCAAGGGCGGACGGGGGGGAAGTTCTTC.

This clonotype was detected only a few times. A read error may be the cause here, since a much bigger clone is one base away. This chain connects TRBV11-2 to TRBJ1-1, with D perhaps matching TRBD1 (6 bases). There are 12 residues in the CDR3. Germline CDR1 is SGHAT and CDR2 is FQNNGV. CDR3 region: CASSQGQLEASF. CDR3 in DNA: TGTGCCAGCAGCCAAGGACAGCTTGAAGCTTCCTTT.

V is TRBV10-2 and J is TRBJ2-6; 8 nucleotides line up with TRBD1. The germline CDR1 and CDR2 sequences are WSHSY and SAAADI. This CDR3 spans 18 amino acids. V shed 4 bases and J 2 bases; nucleotides not matched to a gene: 10. The CDR3 spells CASSGTGSILTGANVLTF. In DNA form, the CDR3 reads TGCGCCAGCAGTGGGACAGGGAGCATCTTAACTGGGGCCAACGTCCTGACTTTC.

The chain combines TRBV2 with TRBJ1-6; no definite D call. The CDR3 length is 11 residues. Between the trimmed V and J ends, which lost 11 bases and 9 bases, there was a span of 11 bases. Germline V gene data show CDR1 as SNHLY and CDR2 as FYNNEI. CDR3 sequence (DNA): TGTGCCGGCTCCACGGGTTCACCCCTCCACTTT. Protein product: CAGSTGSPLHF.

The rearrangement uses TRBV15 and TRBJ1-2; TRBD1 matches at 8 bases. Germline CDR1 reads LNHNV; CDR2 reads YYDKDF (reference sequence). The CDR3 is 15 amino acids. With 0 bases clipped from V and 4 bases from J, the junction kept 4 bases outside the gene matches. The CDR3: CATSRETGAIYGYTF. The CDR3 DNA reads as TGTGCCACCAGCAGAGAGACAGGGGCCATCTATGGCTACACCTTC.

This clonotype was counted a few times. This sequence joins TRBV13 and TRBJ2-1; TRBD1 agrees at 7 bases. The CDR3 contains 16 residues. The germline gives CDR1 PRHDT, CDR2 FYEKMQ (reference sequence). The V and J ends lost 0 bases and 1 base, in that order; junction bases with no gene match: 3. CDR3 amino acids: CASSLGTGMSYNEQFF. CDR3 nucleotide sequence: TGTGCCAGCAGCTTAGGGACAGGGATGTCCTACAATGAGCAGTTCTTC.